These T cell receptor beta chains were read from a single sample in a study of blood T cell repertoires in COVID-19. Sequenced by immunoSEQ multiplex PCR; TCRdb stores in-frame clones only, minus some. Among roughly 460,000 clones, 70% to 90% were seen once, and the ten largest hold about 0.91%. The sample was peripheral blood. Receptors originate from a man in his late teens or twenties with COVID-19, enrolled during active disease. Both conserved end residues are part of each CDR3. Each record gives: V gene, D gene, J gene, CDR3 DNA, CDR3 protein. D genes are given only for firm matches.

>TRBV27|TRBD2|TRBJ2-7
TGTGCCAGCAGTCCTACCGGGACTAGTGGTTACGAGCAGTACTTC
CASSPTGTSGYEQYF
>TRBV2|TRBD2|TRBJ2-2
TGTGCCAGCAGTGTAGCGGGAGGGTCGGGGGAGCTGTTTTTT
CASSVAGGSGELFF
>TRBV10-1|TRBD2|TRBJ2-3
TGCGCCAGCAGTGGGGGGACTAGCGGGACAGATACGCAGTATTTT
CASSGGTSGTDTQYF
>TRBV7-6|NA|TRBJ2-3
TGTGCCAGCAGCTTAGCTGTCGGAACTCGAGGTACGCAGTATTTT
CASSLAVGTRGTQYF
>TRBV19|TRBD2|TRBJ2-1
TGTGCCAGTACCCCAGGGGCTAGCGGGACTATAAATGAGCAGTTCTTC
CASTPGASGTINEQFF
>TRBV6-5|TRBD1|TRBJ1-4
TGTGCCAGCAGAACCGACAGGGGAGGTGAAAAACTGTTTTTT
CASRTDRGGEKLFF
>TRBV11-3|TRBD2|TRBJ2-1
TGTGCCAGCAGCCCAGACGGGGGGGTAAGGTATGAGCAGTTCTTC
CASSPDGGVRYEQFF
>TRBV6-6|NA|TRBJ1-2
TGTGCCAGCAGTTACCCCCAGGGGGGCTACACCTTC
CASSYPQGGYTF
>TRBV18|TRBD1|TRBJ1-5
TGTGCCAGCTCACGTTTAGCCGGGACAGACAATCAGCCCCAGCATTTT
CASSRLAGTDNQPQHF
>TRBV2|NA|TRBJ2-2
TGTGCCAGCACACCGGGACAGGCGGGAGGGTGGACCGGGGAGCTGTTTTTT
CASTPGQAGGWTGELFF
>TRBV9|TRBD1|TRBJ2-3
TGTGCCAGCAGCGGCCCCCAGGACAGGGTTATGTCAGATACGCAGTATTTT
CASSGPQDRVMSDTQYF
>TRBV7-2|NA|TRBJ1-1
TGTGCCAGCAGCATCACGCCAGGGAACACTGAAGCTTTCTTT
CASSITPGNTEAFF
>TRBV10-3|TRBD2|TRBJ2-1
TGTGCCATCAGTGGCAAGGGGACTAGCGGAACAAATGAGCAGTTCTTC
CAISGKGTSGTNEQFF
>TRBV6-5|TRBD1|TRBJ1-4
TGTGCCAGCAGTTACGGGCTAGGACAGGGGAATGAAAAACTGTTTTTT
CASSYGLGQGNEKLFF
>TRBV5-1|NA|TRBJ2-5
TGCGCCAGCAGGGACACTGGACAGATCGGAGAGACCCAGTACTTC
CASRDTGQIGETQYF
>TRBV13|TRBD1|TRBJ2-7
TGTGCCACCCGGGGACAGGACTCCTACGAGCAGTACTTC
CATRGQDSYEQYF
>TRBV7-7|NA|TRBJ1-1
TGTGCCAGCAGCTTAAGAGTTCGCAACTACAACACTGAAGCTTTCTTT
CASSLRVRNYNTEAFF